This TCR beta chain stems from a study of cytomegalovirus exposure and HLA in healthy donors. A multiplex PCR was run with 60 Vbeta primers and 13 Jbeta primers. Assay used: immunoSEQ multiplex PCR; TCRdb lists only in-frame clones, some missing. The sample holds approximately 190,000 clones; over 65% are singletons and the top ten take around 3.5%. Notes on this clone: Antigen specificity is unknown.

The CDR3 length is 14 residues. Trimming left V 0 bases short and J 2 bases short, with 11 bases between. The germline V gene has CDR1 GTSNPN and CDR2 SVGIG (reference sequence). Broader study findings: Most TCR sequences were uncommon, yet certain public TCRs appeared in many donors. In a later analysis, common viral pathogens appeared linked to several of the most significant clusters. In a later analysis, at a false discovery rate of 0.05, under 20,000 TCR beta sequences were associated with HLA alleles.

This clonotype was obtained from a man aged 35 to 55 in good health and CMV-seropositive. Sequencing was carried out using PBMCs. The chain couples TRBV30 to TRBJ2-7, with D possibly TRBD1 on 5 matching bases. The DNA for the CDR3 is TGTGCCTGGAGTGTACGGGTAGGGGCCTACGAGCAGTACTTC. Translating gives CAWSVRVGAYEQYF.